These 15 T cell receptor beta chains were all obtained from the same sample, sequenced in a study of monozygotic twins with inflammatory bowel disease (dated by TCRdb to between 2018 and 2021). Libraries were built with 5' RACE. The sample was run on an Illumina HiSeq 2500. TCRdb reprocessed the raw reads; every CDR3 protein sequence is a single record, and DNA is not supplied. The table kept for this sample lists 300,000 to 350,000 distinct CDR3 sequences. The ten largest clones capture roughly 2% of the sample. The source material was blood. Every receptor here comes from a human donor with ulcerative colitis or Crohn's disease, or a healthy co-twin of an affected twin (not recorded which).

V gene TRBV12-3 or TRBV12-4 combines with J gene TRBJ2-1; without DNA, the TCRdb call of TRBD1 cannot be checked. The CDR3 runs to 13 residues. CDR3 loop: CASRGQGAGEQFF.

The chain recombines TRBV7-9 with TRBJ1-2. Germline assignment: CDR1 SEHNR and CDR2 FQNEAQ (reference sequence). The CDR3 has 14 amino acids. The CDR3 loop is CASSLVGSNYGYTF.

This chain uses TRBV13 with TRBJ2-2. Looked up from germline, CDR1 is PRHDT and CDR2 is FYEKMQ (reference sequence). CDR3 size: 12 residues. CDR3 in amino acids: CASSTYPGELFF.

The J gene is TRBJ1-4, the V gene TRBV12-3 or TRBV12-4. This CDR3 comprises 15 residues. CDR3 region: CASSLRHPVGEKLFF.

The rearrangement uses TRBV6-1 and TRBJ1-5. CDR1 is MNHNS and CDR2 is SASEGT in the germline V gene. CDR3 length: 13 residues. CDR3 sequence reads: CASSEGEGQPQHF.

This chain joins TRBV4-1 and TRBJ2-3; TCRdb selects TRBD1, and the lack of DNA leaves this call unchecked. Germline V lookup: CDR1 MGHRA, CDR2 YSYEKL. The CDR3 is made up of 15 amino acids. The CDR3 spells CASSQGEGYTDTQYF.

The chain links TRBV6-5 to TRBJ2-1; as DNA is missing, the TRBD2 call by TCRdb cannot be tested. The V gene's germline CDR1 is MNHEY and CDR2 SVGAGI. CDR3 length equals 15 residues. The CDR3 spells CASSYSGRAYNEQFF.

The chain carries TRBV12-3 or TRBV12-4 and TRBJ2-2; TCRdb indicates TRBD2, and absent DNA this call remains unverified. The length of the CDR3 is 16 residues. CDR3 protein: CASSLHGPTNTGELFF.

This chain uses TRBV11-2 with TRBJ2-7; the TCRdb call, TRBD1, lacks DNA for checking. The germline V gene has CDR1 SGHAT and CDR2 FQNNGV. This CDR3 spans 13 amino acids. The CDR3 loop is CASTSRQVSSQYF.

The chain uses TRBV11-2 and TRBJ2-5; TCRdb calls TRBD1, which cannot be checked without DNA. Germline CDR1 and CDR2: SGHAT and FQNNGV. The CDR3 has 17 residues. The CDR3 protein is CASSKAGNRDRQETQYF.

The V and J genes are TRBV30 and TRBJ2-7; the TCRdb call, TRBD1, lacks DNA for checking. Germline CDR1 and CDR2: GTSNPN and SVGIG (reference sequence). The CDR3 runs to 13 residues. CDR3 protein: CAAGRGSSYEQYF.

The V call is TRBV7-9, the J call TRBJ1-4. The germline CDR1 and CDR2 sequences are SEHNR and FQNEAQ (reference sequence). This CDR3 contains 14 residues. The chain's CDR3 is CASSLDGTNEKLFF. Filled out from reference TRBV7-9 and TRBJ1-4, the complete variable domain reads DTGVSQNPRHKITKRGQNVTFRCDPISEHNRLYWYRQTLGQGPEFLTYFQNEAQLEKSRLLSDRFSAERPKGSFSTLEIQRTEQGDSAMYLCASSLDGTNEKLFFGSGTQLSVL.

The gene calls are TRBV20-1 and TRBJ2-5. This CDR3 contains 14 residues. Germline-derived CDR1 and CDR2 are DFQATT and SNEGSKA (reference sequence). The CDR3 sequence: CSAEGSPLQETQYF.

The chain uses TRBV7-3 and TRBJ2-7; TCRdb's D gene call, TRBD2, goes unchecked for lack of DNA. From germline, CDR1 is SGHTA and CDR2 FQGTGA. The CDR3 is 15 residues long. CDR3 amino acids: CASSSSSGPLSEQYF.

The chain is built from TRBV7-2 and TRBJ2-1; as DNA is missing, the TRBD1 call by TCRdb cannot be tested. This CDR3 spans 17 amino acids. Per the germline V gene, CDR1 is SGHTA and CDR2 is FQGNSA. The CDR3 region is CASSLKERGAGYNEQFF.